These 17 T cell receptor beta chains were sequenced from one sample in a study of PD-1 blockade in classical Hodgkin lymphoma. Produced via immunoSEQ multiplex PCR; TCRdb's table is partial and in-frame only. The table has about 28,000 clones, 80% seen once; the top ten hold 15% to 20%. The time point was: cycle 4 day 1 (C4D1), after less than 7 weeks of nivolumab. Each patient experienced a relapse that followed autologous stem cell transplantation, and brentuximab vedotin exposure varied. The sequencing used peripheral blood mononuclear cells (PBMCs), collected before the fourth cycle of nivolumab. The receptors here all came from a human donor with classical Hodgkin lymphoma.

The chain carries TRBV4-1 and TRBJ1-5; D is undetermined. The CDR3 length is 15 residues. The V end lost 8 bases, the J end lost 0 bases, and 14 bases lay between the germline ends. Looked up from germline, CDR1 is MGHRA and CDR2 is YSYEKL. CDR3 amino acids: CASRLYPDSNQPQHF. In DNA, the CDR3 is TGCGCCAGCCGACTGTACCCAGATAGCAATCAGCCCCAGCATTTT.

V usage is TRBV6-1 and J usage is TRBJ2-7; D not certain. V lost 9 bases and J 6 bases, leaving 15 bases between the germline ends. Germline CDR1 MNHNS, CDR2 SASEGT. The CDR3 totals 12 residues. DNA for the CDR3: TGTGCCAGTGGGGTAGGTCCGGGCGAGCAGTACTTC. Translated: CASGVGPGEQYF.

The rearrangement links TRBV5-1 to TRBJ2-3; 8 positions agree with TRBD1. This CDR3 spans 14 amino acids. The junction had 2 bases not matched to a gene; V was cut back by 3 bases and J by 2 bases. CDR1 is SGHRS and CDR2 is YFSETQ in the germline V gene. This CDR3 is CASSSDRATDTQYF. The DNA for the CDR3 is TGCGCCAGCAGCTCGGACAGGGCCACAGATACGCAGTATTTT.

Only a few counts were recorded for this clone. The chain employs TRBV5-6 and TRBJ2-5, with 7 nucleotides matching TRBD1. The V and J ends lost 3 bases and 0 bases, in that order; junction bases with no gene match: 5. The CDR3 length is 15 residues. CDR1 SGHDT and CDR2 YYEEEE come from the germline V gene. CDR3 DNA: TGTGCCAGCAGCTCGTTACAGGGGAACCAAGAGACCCAGTACTTC. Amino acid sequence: CASSSLQGNQETQYF. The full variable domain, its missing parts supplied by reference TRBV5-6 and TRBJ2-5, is DAGVTQSPTHLIKTRGQQVTLRCSPKSGHDTVSWYQQALGQGPQFIFQYYEEEERQRGNFPDRFSGHQFPNYSSELNVNALLLGDSALYLCASSSLQGNQETQYFGPGTRLLVL.

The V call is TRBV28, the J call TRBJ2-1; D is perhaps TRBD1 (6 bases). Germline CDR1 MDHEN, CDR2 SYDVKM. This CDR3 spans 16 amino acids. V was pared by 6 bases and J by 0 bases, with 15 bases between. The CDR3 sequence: CASRGSDSTSYNEQFF. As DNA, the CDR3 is TGTGCCAGCAGGGGCTCGGACAGCACCTCCTACAATGAGCAGTTCTTC.

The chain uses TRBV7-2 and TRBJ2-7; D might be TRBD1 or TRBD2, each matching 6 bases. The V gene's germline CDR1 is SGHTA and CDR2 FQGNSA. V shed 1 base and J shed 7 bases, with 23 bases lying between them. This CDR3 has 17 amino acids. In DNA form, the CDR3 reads TGTGCCAGCAGCTTAGGAAGGGGGTCTGGGGGGTTGTTGGAGCAGTACTTC. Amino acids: CASSLGRGSGGLLEQYF.

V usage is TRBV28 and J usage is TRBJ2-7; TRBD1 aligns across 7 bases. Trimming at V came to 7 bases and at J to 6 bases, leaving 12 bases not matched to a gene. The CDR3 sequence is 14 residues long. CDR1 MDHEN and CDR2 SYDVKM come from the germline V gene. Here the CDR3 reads CASNLRLGQAEQYF. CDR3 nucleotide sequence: TGTGCCAGCAACCTCAGACTCGGACAGGCCGAGCAGTACTTC.

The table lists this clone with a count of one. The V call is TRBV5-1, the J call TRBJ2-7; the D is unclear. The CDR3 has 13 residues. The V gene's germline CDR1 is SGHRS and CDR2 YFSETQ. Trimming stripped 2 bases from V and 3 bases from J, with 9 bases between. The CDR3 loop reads CASSFFNSYEQYF. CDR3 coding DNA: TGCGCCAGCAGCTTTTTCAACAGCTACGAGCAGTACTTC.

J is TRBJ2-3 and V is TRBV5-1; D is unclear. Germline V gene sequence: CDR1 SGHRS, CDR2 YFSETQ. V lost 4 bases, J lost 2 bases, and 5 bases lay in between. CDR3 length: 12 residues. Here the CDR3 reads CASSDFTDTQYF. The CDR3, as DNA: TGCGCCAGCAGCGATTTCACAGATACGCAGTATTTT.

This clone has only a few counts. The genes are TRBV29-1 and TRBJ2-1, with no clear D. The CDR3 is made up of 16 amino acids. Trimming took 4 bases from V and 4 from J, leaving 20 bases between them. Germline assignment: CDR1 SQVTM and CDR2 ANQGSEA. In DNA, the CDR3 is TGCAGCGTTGTACCAAATGAGGTATCCCATTACAATGAGCAGTTCTTC. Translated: CSVVPNEVSHYNEQFF.

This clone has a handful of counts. CDR3 region: CSAEGTRGNTEAFF. DNA for the CDR3: TGCAGCGCCGAGGGAACGAGGGGTAACACTGAAGCTTTCTTT. V is TRBV29-1 and J is TRBJ1-1; D might be TRBD1 (5 bases). Between the trimmed V and J ends, which lost 7 bases and 2 bases, there was a span of 17 bases. This CDR3 is 14 amino acids long. Germline CDR1 reads SQVTM; CDR2 reads ANQGSEA.

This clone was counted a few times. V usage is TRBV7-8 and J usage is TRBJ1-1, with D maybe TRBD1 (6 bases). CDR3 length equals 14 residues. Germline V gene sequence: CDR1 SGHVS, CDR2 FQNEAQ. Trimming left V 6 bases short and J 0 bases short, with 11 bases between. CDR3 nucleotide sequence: TGTGCCAGCAGTCGTACAGGGCTGAACACTGAAGCTTTCTTT. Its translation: CASSRTGLNTEAFF.

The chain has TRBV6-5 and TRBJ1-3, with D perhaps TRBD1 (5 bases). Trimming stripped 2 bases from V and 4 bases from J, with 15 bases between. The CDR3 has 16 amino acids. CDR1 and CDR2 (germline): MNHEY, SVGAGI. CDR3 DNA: TGTGCCAGCAGTTACCGGCGGGGGACCCCCGGAAACACCATATATTTT. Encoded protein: CASSYRRGTPGNTIYF.

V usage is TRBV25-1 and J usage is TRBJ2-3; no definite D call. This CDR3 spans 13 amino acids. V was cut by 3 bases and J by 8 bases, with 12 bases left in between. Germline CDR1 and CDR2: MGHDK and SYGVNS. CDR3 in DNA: TGTGCCAGCAGTGATGGCGTCTCCTCTACGCAGTATTTT. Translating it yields CASSDGVSSTQYF.

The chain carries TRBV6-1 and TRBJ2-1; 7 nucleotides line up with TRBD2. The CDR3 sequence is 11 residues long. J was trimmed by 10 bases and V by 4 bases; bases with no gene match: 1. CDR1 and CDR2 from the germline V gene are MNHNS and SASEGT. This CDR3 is CASSVGLEQFF. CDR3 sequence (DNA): TGTGCCAGCAGTGTGGGACTAGAGCAGTTCTTC.

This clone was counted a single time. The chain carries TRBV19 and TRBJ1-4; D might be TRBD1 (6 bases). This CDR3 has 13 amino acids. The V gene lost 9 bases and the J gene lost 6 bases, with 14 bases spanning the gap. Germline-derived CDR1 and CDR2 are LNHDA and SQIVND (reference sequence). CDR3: CASTGSLDEKLFF. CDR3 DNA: TGTGCCAGCACAGGGAGTTTGGATGAAAAACTGTTTTTT. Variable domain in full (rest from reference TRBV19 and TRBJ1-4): DGGITQSPKYLFRKEGQNVTLSCEQNLNHDAMYWYRQDPGQGLRLIYYSQIVNDFQKGDIAEGYSVSREKKESFPLTVTSAQKNPTAFYLCASTGSLDEKLFFGSGTQLSVL.

The CDR3 sequence is CASSYDREWGTDTQYF. CDR3 DNA: TGTGCCAGCAGTTATGACCGGGAGTGGGGCACAGATACGCAGTATTTT. The rearrangement links TRBV6-5 to TRBJ2-3, with D possibly being TRBD2 (6 bases). Trimming took 3 bases from V and 1 from J, leaving 14 bases between them. Germline-derived CDR1 and CDR2 are MNHEY and SVGAGI. The CDR3 has 16 residues.